The present entry profiles one T cell receptor (beta chain) with its context. The data stem from a study of blood T cell repertoires in COVID-19. Study information: Acute and convalescent COVID-19 specimens originated in the United States, Italy and Spain. PBMCs, B-cell-depleted T cells, or T cells were the source of the cDNA or gDNA that made up the material.

Original analysis: The authors estimated nucleated cell counts from reference gene primer amplification. The data were produced by immunoSEQ multiplex PCR, yet TCRdb's version contains in-frame clones alone and is incomplete. V and J calls and clone size are given by that table; D and trimming were obtained from the DNA. The sample yields 90,000 to 110,000 clones, 80% to 90% seen once. Germline CDR1 and CDR2: MGHRA and YSYEKL. The CDR3 has 15 residues. Deletions cut 0 bases from V and 11 bases from J, with 17 bases between. The TCR comes from a woman older than 75 with active or convalescent COVID-19. V and J are TRBV4-1 and TRBJ1-5; D not resolved. The sequencing sample was made of peripheral blood. The CDR3, as DNA: TGCGCCAGCAGCCAAGAGGGTACGGTTTCCGGAGCCCAGCATTTT. Its translation: CASSQEGTVSGAQHF.